A selection of T cell receptor beta chains follows, all from one sample in a study of control samples from healthy donors and cancer patients. Sequencing used immunoSEQ multiplex PCR; TCRdb keeps in-frame clones, though not all of them. The data hold under 450,000 clones, with 80% to 95% observed a single time. The sequencing sample was made of PBMCs. These TCRs come from a man between 40 and 49 years old with head and neck cancer. The CDR3 runs from the conserved cysteine through the conserved F or W. The D gene is left open where the match is weak. Rows give clone size only sometimes, using once, few, many, or a class for an expanded clone.

>.|TRBD2|TRBV19|TRBJ2-3
TGTGCCAGTAGTAATCCCGCTTATAGCGGGGGGCCATATAGCACAGATACGCAGTATTTT
CASSNPAYSGGPYSTDTQYF
>once|TRBD1|TRBV30|TRBJ1-1
TGTGCCTGGAGCGGAGACAGGGGACGGAACACTGAAGCTTTCTTT
CAWSGDRGRNTEAFF
>.|.|TRBV7-3|TRBJ2-2
TGTGCCAGCAGCTTATTAGGGGGGACGAACACCGGGGAGCTGTTTTTT
CASSLLGGTNTGELFF
>.|.|TRBV7-2|TRBJ1-5
TGTGCCAGCAGCTTAGTTTCAGACCAAAATCAGCCCCAGCATTTT
CASSLVSDQNQPQHF
>once|.|TRBV30|TRBJ1-2
TGTGCCTGCCCGGGGCCGGGGAGCTACACCTTC
CACPGPGSYTF
>.|.|TRBV11-2|TRBJ2-7
TGTGCCAGCAGTTTAAGGGGGGGTCCGGCCTACGAGCAGTACTTC
CASSLRGGPAYEQYF
>few|TRBD1|TRBV7-8|TRBJ1-5
TGTGCCAGCAGCTTGGGACAGGGGCGAACGGGCAATCAGCCCCAGCATTTT
CASSLGQGRTGNQPQHF
>.|.|TRBV3-1/TRBV3-2|TRBJ1-2
TGTGCCAGCAGCTCGGGTCCCGAACGGGGGTATGGCTACACCTTC
CASSSGPERGYGYTF
>.|TRBD1|TRBV7-2|TRBJ1-2
TGTGCCAGCAGCTTAGCCTGGGACAGGGGCTATGGCTACACCTTC
CASSLAWDRGYGYTF
>.|TRBD2|TRBV7-2|TRBJ2-7
TGTGCCAGCAGCTTAGCGTCGACTAGCCGCGAGCAGTACTTC
CASSLASTSREQYF
>.|.|TRBV11-3|TRBJ2-2
TGTGCCAGCAGCCGGGGCGGGGAGCTGTTTTTT
CASSRGGELFF
>.|.|TRBV19|TRBJ2-7
TGTGCCAGTAGTGACGGGGTGACGGAAAAGCAGTACTTC
CASSDGVTEKQYF
>once|.|TRBV29-1|TRBJ2-3
TGCAGCGTTGAAGGCGGGACTGCCGCGGATACGCAGTATTTT
CSVEGGTAADTQYF
>.|TRBD2|TRBV9|TRBJ2-7
TGTGCCAGCAGCGTAGGTAGGACTAGCTCCTACGAGCAGTACTTC
CASSVGRTSSYEQYF
>.|.|TRBV6-5|TRBJ2-1
TGTGCCAGCAGTTACTCGAAGGCTTTTGAGCAGTTCTTC
CASSYSKAFEQFF
>.|.|TRBV10-2|TRBJ1-1
TGCGCCAGCAGTGAGTCCTATAGTACTGAAGCTTTCTTT
CASSESYSTEAFF
>.|.|TRBV28|TRBJ1-4
TGTGCCAGCAGTTTATACAGGAAAACTAATGAAAAACTGTTTTTT
CASSLYRKTNEKLFF
>.|.|TRBV4-1|TRBJ2-5
TGCGCCAGCAGCCTTCGCCCCGGGGCTCGGGAGACCCAGTACTTC
CASSLRPGARETQYF
>.|.|TRBV3-1/TRBV3-2|TRBJ2-1
TGTGCCAGCAGCCAAGGGGCGGGGACAGAGAAGTTCTTC
CASSQGAGTEKFF
>.|.|TRBV30|TRBJ1-2
TGTGCCTGGAGTTTAGGGGAGGGCTACACCTTC
CAWSLGEGYTF
>few|TRBD1|TRBV11-1|TRBJ2-2
TGTGCCAGCAGCGACAGGGGAGAGGGTGCCGGGGAGCTGTTTTTT
CASSDRGEGAGELFF
>.|.|TRBV14|TRBJ1-6
TGTGCCAGCAGCCAAGAACGCGGGAATTCACCCCTCCACTTT
CASSQERGNSPLHF
>once|.|TRBV6-5|TRBJ2-1
TGTGCCAGCAGTTACGTCGACCGGGGCTCCTACAATGAGCAGTTCTTC
CASSYVDRGSYNEQFF
>.|.|TRBV2|TRBJ2-5
TGTGCCAGTACAGGGCCCCCGGTTCTCGAGACCCAGTACTTC
CASTGPPVLETQYF
>.|.|TRBV28|TRBJ1-1
TGTGCTTGTTTGGGGAACACTGAAGCTTTCTTT
CACLGNTEAFF
>.|.|TRBV7-2|TRBJ2-6
TGTGCCAGCAGGAGCAGGGGCTGGGGAAGTGGGGCCAACGTCCTGACTTTC
CASRSRGWGSGANVLTF
>once|.|TRBV6-6|TRBJ2-2
TGTGCCATCGCCCCCACCACCGGGGAGCTGTTTTTT
CAIAPTTGELFF
>.|.|TRBV5-4|TRBJ1-6
TGTGCCAGCAGCTTTCGGCAGGATAATTCACCCCTCCACTTT
CASSFRQDNSPLHF
>.|.|TRBV19|TRBJ2-5
TGTGCCAGTAGTCTTACACATTCAGTCGGGGAGACCCAGTACTTC
CASSLTHSVGETQYF
>.|.|TRBV12-3/TRBV12-4|TRBJ2-5
TGTGCCAGCAGGTTGGGGGCCCAAGAGACCCAGTACTTC
CASRLGAQETQYF
>.|.|TRBV7-6|TRBJ2-2
TGTGCCAGCAGCTTACAGGCAGGCGATAGATTCACCGGGGAGCTGTTTTTT
CASSLQAGDRFTGELFF
>.|.|TRBV6-2/TRBV6-3|TRBJ1-3
TGTGCCAGCAGTTTCAACAGGGTCGGCGCTGGAAACACCATATATTTT
CASSFNRVGAGNTIYF
>.|.|TRBV30|TRBJ1-1
TGTGCCTGGGCTGGACACAACGAAGCTTTCTTT
CAWAGHNEAFF
>.|TRBD1|TRBV6-1|TRBJ2-1
TGTGCCAGCAGTGAGAGGACAGGGGCCTACAATGAGCAGTTCTTC
CASSERTGAYNEQFF
>.|TRBD1|TRBV6-5|TRBJ2-3
TGTGCCAGCAGTCGGGGACAGGGGCGTTCAGATACGCAGTATTTT
CASSRGQGRSDTQYF
>once|TRBD2|TRBV9|TRBJ2-5
TGTGCCAGCAGCGTAGTGATTAGCGGGGGGGTAGAGACCCAGTACTTC
CASSVVISGGVETQYF
>once|TRBD1|TRBV2|TRBJ1-1
TGTGCCAGCAGTGCAGACAGGGCAGGGAACACTGAAGCTTTCTTT
CASSADRAGNTEAFF
>.|TRBD1|TRBV3-1/TRBV3-2|TRBJ2-7
TGTGCCAGCAGCCGCCGGGGACAGCCCAGAGAGCAGTACTTC
CASSRRGQPREQYF
>.|TRBD1|TRBV24-1|TRBJ2-1
TGTGCCACCAGTGATTCGGGACAGGGTGTCAACAATGAGCAGTTCTTC
CATSDSGQGVNNEQFF
>.|.|TRBV28|TRBJ1-2
TGTGCCAGCATCCCGGGGCACCTCCGGGACTACACCTTC
CASIPGHLRDYTF
>once|.|TRBV27|TRBJ2-3
TGTGCCAGCAGTTCCTCATCTCGGGGAACGCAGTATTTT
CASSSSSRGTQYF
>.|.|TRBV7-2|TRBJ2-4
TGTGCCAGCAGCTTTCGCGGCAGGGCGAGCATTCAGTACTTC
CASSFRGRASIQYF
>.|TRBD1|TRBV9|TRBJ2-7
TGTGCCAGCAGCGCCGGGACAGACACCTACGAGCAGTACTTC
CASSAGTDTYEQYF
>.|TRBD1|TRBV6-5|TRBJ1-5
TGTGCCAGCAGTTTGCAGGGGGCACAGCCCCAGCATTTT
CASSLQGAQPQHF
>.|TRBD1|TRBV11-2|TRBJ1-5
TGTGCCAGCAGCTTGGCACCCCGGACAGGGGGCTACAATCAGCCCCAGCATTTT
CASSLAPRTGGYNQPQHF
>few|.|TRBV27|TRBJ2-1
TGTGCCAGCAGGGGGGGCCATCGAAATGAGCAGTTCTTC
CASRGGHRNEQFF
>.|.|TRBV6-1|TRBJ2-3
TGTGCCAGCAGTGAAGCCGGAACAGGGATGAGAGATACGCAGTATTTT
CASSEAGTGMRDTQYF
>.|TRBD1|TRBV7-6|TRBJ1-5
TGTGCCAGCAGCTCACGACAGGGTGGCAATCAGCCCCAGCATTTT
CASSSRQGGNQPQHF
>.|TRBD1|TRBV5-6|TRBJ2-5
TGTGCCAGCAGCTTGGCCGGGACAGGACAAGAGACCCAGTACTTC
CASSLAGTGQETQYF
>.|.|TRBV27|TRBJ2-1
TGTGCCAGCAGTTTATCCTATCCAGCAACGGGTACTTCCTACAATGAGCAGTTCTTC
CASSLSYPATGTSYNEQFF
>.|TRBD1|TRBV19|TRBJ1-2
TGTGCCAGTAGTATGGGGACAGGGTCCATGAATGGCTACACCTTC
CASSMGTGSMNGYTF
>once|TRBD2|TRBV27|TRBJ2-1
TGTGCCAGCAGTTCACTAGCGAGCTCCTACAATGAGCAGTTCTTC
CASSSLASSYNEQFF
>.|.|TRBV7-2|TRBJ1-5
TGTGCCAGCAGCTTATTTGACAGGAGGATTAGCAATCAGCCCCAGCATTTT
CASSLFDRRISNQPQHF
>.|.|TRBV14|TRBJ2-2
TGTGCCAGCAGCCAAGATTACACCGGGGAGCTGTTTTTT
CASSQDYTGELFF
>.|.|TRBV20-1|TRBJ2-3
TGCAGTGCTCTATCGGGAGATACGCAGTATTTT
CSALSGDTQYF
>once|.|TRBV6-6|TRBJ1-1
TGTGCCAGCAGTCATCTCTCCGGGACACTAATGAACACTGAAGCTTTCTTT
CASSHLSGTLMNTEAFF
>.|.|TRBV7-9|TRBJ1-2
TGTGCCAGCAGCTTTTCTGGAGGGGGTAGTGGCTACACCTTC
CASSFSGGGSGYTF
>.|TRBD1|TRBV9|TRBJ2-1
TGTGCCAGCAGCGCCGGGACAGTCTCCTACAATGAGCAGTTCTTC
CASSAGTVSYNEQFF
>once|.|TRBV6-5|TRBJ1-6
TGTGCCAGCAGTTACAAGGGGCTGGATTCACCCCTCCACTTT
CASSYKGLDSPLHF